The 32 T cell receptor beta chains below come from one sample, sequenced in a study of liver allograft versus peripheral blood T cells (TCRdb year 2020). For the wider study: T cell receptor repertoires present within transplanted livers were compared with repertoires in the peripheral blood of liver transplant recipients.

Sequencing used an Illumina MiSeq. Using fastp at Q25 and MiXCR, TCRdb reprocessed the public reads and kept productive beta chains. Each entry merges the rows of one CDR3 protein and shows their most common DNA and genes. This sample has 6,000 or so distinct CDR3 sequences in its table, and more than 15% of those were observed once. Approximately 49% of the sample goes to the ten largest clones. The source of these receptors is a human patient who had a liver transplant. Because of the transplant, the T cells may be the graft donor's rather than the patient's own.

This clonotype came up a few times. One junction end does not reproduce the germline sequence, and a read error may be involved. CDR3 in DNA: TGTGCCAGTAGTATAGGAAACAGCTTCCAGGGTTTT. Its translation is CASSIGNSFQGF. The chain combines TRBV19 with TRBJ1-1, with D possibly TRBD1 on 5 matching bases. The V gene's germline CDR1 is LNHDA and CDR2 SQIVND (reference sequence). The CDR3 has 12 amino acids.

The CDR3 coding sequence is TGTGCCAGCAGTTACAGGGACGAGCAGTACTTC. This translates into CASSYRDEQYF. The V gene is TRBV27, the J gene TRBJ2-7, with D possibly being TRBD1 (6 bases). V lost 4 bases to trimming and J lost 5 bases, with 6 bases between them. The CDR3 runs 11 residues. From germline, CDR1 is MNHEY and CDR2 SMNVEV (reference sequence).

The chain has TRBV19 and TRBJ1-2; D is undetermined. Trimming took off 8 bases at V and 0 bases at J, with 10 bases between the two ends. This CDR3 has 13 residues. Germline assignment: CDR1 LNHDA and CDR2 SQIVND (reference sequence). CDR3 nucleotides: TGTGCCAGTCGGGGAGAATCTAACTATGGCTACACCTTC. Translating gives CASRGESNYGYTF.

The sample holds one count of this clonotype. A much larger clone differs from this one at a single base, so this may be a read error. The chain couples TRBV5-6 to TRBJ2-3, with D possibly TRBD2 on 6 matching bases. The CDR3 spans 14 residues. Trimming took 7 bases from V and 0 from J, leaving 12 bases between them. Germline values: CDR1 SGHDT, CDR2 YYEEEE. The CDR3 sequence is CASELEGSTDTQYF. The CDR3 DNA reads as TGTGCCAGCGAACTGGAGGGAAGCACAGATACGCAGTATTTT.

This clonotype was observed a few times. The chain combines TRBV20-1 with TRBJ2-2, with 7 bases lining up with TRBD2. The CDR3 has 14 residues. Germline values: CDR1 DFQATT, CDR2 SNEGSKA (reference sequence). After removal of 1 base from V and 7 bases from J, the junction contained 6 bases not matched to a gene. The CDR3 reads CSARGGREHGELFF. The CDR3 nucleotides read TGCAGTGCTAGAGGGGGGAGGGAGCACGGGGAGCTGTTTTTT.

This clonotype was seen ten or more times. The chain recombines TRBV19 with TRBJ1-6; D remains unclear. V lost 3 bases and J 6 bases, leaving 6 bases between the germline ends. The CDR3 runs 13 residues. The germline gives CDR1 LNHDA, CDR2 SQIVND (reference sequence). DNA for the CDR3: TGTGCCAGTAGTATCTGGGCTAATTCACCCCTCCACTTT. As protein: CASSIWANSPLHF.

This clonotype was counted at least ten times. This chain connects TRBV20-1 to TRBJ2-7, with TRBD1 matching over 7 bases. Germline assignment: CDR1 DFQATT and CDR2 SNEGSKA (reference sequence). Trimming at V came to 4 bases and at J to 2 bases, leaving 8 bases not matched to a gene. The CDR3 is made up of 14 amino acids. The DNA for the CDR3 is TGCAGTGCTACCCCCTACAGGGGCGCCTACGAGCAGTACTTC. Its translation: CSATPYRGAYEQYF.

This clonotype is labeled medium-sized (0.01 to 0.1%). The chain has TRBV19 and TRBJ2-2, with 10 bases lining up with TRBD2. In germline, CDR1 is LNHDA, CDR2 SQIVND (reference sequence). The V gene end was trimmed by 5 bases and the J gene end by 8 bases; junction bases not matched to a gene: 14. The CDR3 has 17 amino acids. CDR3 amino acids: CASSGWWSGGATGELFF. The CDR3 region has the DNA TGTGCCAGTAGTGGTTGGTGGAGCGGGGGGGCTACAGGGGAGCTGTTTTTT.

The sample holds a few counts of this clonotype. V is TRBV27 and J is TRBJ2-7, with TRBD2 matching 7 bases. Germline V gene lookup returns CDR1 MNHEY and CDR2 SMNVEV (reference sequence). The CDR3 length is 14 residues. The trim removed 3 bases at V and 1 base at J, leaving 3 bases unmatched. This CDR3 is CASSFGGSSYEQYF. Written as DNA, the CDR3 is TGTGCCAGCAGTTTCGGCGGGAGTTCCTACGAGCAGTACTTC.

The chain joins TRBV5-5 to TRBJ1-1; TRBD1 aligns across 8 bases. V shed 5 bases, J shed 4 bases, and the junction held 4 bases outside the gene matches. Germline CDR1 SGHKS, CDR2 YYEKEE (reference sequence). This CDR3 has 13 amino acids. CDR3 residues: CASRHTGGTEAFF. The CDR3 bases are TGTGCCAGCAGGCACACAGGGGGCACTGAAGCTTTCTTT.

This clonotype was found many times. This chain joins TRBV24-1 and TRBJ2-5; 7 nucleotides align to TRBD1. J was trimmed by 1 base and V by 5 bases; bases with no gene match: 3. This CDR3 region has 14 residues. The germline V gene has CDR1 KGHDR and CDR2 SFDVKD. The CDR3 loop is CATSGTGAQETQYF. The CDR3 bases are TGTGCCACCAGTGGTACAGGGGCCCAAGAGACCCAGTACTTC.

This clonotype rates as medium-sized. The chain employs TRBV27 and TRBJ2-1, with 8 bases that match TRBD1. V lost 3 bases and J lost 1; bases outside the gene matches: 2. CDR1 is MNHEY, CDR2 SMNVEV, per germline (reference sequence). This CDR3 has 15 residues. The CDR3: CASSLTGESYNEQFF. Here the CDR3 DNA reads TGTGCCAGCAGTTTGACAGGGGAGTCCTACAATGAGCAGTTCTTC.

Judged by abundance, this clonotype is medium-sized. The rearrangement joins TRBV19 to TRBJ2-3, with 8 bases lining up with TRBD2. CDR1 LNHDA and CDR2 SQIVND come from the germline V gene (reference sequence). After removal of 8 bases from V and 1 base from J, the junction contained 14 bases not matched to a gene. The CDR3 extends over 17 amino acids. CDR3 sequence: CASYSGSVTTRTDTQYF. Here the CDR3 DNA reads TGTGCCAGTTACAGCGGGAGCGTTACTACTCGCACAGATACGCAGTATTTT.

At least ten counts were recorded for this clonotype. CDR3 nucleotide sequence: TGTGCCAGCAGTTTAGGGACCTCAAAACTTGAAGCTTTCTTT. Protein product: CASSLGTSKLEAFF. The rearrangement joins TRBV27 to TRBJ1-1; maybe TRBD1 (5 bases). The CDR3 spans 14 residues. The V gene's germline CDR1 is MNHEY and CDR2 SMNVEV (reference sequence). V dropped 2 bases and J dropped 7 bases, with 14 bases sitting between them.

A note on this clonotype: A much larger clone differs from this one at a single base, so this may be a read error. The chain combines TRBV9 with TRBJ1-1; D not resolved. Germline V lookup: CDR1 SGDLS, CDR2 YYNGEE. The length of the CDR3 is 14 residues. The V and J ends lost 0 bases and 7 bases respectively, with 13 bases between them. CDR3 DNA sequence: TGTGCCAGCAGCGTAGGCGGTATAGCCAATGAAGCTTTCTTT. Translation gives CASSVGGIANEAFF.

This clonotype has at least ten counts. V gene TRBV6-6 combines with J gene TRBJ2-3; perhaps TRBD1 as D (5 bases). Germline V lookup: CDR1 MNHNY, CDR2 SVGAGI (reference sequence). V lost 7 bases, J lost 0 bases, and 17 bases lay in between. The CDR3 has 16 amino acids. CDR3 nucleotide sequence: TGTGCCAGCATCTCAACGACAGCTTCTAGCACAGATACGCAGTATTTT. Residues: CASISTTASSTDTQYF.

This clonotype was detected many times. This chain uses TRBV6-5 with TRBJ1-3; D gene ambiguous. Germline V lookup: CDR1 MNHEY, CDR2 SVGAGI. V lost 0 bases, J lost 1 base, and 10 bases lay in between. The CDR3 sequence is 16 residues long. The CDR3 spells CASSYSTLGSGNTIYF. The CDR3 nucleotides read TGTGCCAGCAGTTACTCGACATTAGGGTCTGGAAACACCATATATTTT.

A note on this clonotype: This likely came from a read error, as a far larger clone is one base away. The CDR3 loop is CSVEGNGYEQFF. Here the CDR3 DNA reads TGCAGCGTTGAAGGGAATGGCTACGAGCAGTTCTTC. The chain is built from TRBV29-1 and TRBJ2-1; no reliable D call. This CDR3 is 12 amino acids long. The V and J ends lost 1 base and 10 bases respectively, with 11 bases between them. From germline, CDR1 is SQVTM and CDR2 ANQGSEA.

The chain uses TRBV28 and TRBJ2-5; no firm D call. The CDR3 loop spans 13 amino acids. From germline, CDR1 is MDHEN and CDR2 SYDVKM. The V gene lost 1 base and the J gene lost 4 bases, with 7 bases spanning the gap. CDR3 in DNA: TGTGCCAGCAGTTTATATTTGGGAGAGACCCAGTACTTC. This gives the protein CASSLYLGETQYF.

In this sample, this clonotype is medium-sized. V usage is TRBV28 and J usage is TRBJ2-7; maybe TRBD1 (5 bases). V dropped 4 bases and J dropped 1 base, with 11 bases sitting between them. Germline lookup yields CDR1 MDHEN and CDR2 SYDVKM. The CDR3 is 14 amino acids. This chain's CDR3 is CASSWGDGSYEQYF. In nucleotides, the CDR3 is TGTGCCAGCAGTTGGGGCGACGGGTCCTACGAGCAGTACTTC.

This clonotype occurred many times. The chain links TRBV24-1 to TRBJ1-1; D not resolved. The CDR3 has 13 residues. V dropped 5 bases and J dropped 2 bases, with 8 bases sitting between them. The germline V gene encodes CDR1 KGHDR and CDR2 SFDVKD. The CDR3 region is CATSALDNTEAFF. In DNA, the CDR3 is TGTGCCACCAGTGCCTTGGACAACACTGAAGCTTTCTTT.

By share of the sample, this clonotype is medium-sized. Written as DNA, the CDR3 is TGTGCCAGCAGCTTAGGTTCTTCGTGGCAGAGCTATGGCTACACCTTC. This codes for CASSLGSSWQSYGYTF. The chain joins TRBV13 to TRBJ1-2; D is undetermined. CDR1 and CDR2 (germline): PRHDT, FYEKMQ (reference sequence). The CDR3 loop spans 16 amino acids. V gave up 0 bases and J gave up 4 bases, with 15 bases separating them.

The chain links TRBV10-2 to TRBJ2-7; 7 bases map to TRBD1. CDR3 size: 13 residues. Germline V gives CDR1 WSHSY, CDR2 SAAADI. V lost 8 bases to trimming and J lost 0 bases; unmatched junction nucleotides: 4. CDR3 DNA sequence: TGCGCCAGCGCCGACAGGGTCTCCTACGAGCAGTACTTC. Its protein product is CASADRVSYEQYF.

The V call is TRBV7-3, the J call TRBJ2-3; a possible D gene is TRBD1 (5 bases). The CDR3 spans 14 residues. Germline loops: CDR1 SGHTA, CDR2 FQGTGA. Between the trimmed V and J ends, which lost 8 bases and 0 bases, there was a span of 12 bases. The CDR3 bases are TGTGCCAGCGCCGGGCAGGGAAGCACAGATACGCAGTATTTT. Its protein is CASAGQGSTDTQYF.

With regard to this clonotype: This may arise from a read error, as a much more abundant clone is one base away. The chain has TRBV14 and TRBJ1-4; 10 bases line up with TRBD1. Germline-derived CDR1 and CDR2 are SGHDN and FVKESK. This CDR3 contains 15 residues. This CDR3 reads CASSQQTGGLEKMFF. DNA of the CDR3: TGTGCCAGCAGCCAACAGACAGGGGGCCTTGAAAAAATGTTTTTT.

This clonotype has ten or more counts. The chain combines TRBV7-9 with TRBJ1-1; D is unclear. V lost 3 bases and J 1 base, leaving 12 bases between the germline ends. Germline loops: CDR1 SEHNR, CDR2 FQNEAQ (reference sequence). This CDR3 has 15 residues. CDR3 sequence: CASSFFLRENTEAFF. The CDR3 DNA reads TGTGCCAGCAGCTTTTTCCTGAGGGAGAACACTGAAGCTTTCTTT.

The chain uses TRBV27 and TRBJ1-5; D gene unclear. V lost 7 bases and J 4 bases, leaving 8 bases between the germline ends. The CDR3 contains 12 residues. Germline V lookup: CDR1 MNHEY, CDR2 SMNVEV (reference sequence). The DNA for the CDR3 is TGTGCCAGCAAGTCGGGGAATCAGCCCCAGCATTTT. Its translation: CASKSGNQPQHF.

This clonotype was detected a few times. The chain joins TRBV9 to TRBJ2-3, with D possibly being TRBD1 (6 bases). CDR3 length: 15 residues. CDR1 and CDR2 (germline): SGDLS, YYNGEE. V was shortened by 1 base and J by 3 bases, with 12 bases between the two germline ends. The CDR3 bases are TGTGCCAGCAGCGTATTTAATCAGGGGACAGATACGCAGTATTTT. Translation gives CASSVFNQGTDTQYF.

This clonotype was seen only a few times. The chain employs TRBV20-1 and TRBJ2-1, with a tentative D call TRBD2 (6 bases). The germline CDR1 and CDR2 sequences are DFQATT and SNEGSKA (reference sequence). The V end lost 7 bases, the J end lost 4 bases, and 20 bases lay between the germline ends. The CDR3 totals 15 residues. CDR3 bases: TGCAGTGTTTCACCGCGCGGGGTCGGGTACAATGAGCAGTTCTTC. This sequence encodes CSVSPRGVGYNEQFF.

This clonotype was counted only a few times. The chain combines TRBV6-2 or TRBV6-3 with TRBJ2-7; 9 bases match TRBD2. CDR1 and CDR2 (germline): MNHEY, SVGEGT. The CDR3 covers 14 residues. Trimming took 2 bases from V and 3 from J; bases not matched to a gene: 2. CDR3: CASSYTSGYYEQYF. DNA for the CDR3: TGTGCCAGCAGTTACACTAGCGGGTACTACGAGCAGTACTTC.

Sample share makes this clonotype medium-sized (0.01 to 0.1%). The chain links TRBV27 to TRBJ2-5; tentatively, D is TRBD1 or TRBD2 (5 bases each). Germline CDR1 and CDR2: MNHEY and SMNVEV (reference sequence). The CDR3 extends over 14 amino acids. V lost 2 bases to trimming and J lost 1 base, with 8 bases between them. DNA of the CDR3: TGTGCCAGCAGTTTAAGAGGGGCCCAAGAGACCCAGTACTTC. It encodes CASSLRGAQETQYF.

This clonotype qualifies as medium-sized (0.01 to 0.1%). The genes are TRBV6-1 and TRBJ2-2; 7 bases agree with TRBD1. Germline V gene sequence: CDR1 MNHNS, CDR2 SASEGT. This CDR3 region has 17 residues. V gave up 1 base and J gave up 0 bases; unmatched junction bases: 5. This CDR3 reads CASSEEGGWSNTGELFF. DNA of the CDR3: TGTGCCAGCAGTGAAGAAGGGGGCTGGTCGAACACCGGGGAGCTGTTTTTT.